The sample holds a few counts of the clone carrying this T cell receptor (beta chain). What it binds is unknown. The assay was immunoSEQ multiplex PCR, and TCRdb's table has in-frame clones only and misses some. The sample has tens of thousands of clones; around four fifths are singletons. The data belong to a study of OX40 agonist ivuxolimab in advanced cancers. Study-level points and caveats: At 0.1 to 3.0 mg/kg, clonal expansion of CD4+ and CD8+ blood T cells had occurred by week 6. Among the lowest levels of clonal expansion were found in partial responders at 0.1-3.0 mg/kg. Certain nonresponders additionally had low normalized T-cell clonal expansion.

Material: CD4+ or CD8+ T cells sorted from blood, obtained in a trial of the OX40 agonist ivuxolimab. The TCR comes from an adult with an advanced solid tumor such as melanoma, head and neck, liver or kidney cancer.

Written as DNA, the CDR3 is TGTGCCAGCAGCCCTGGTAAGGGCGTAGCTTTCTTT. Translation: CASSPGKGVAFF. V is TRBV11-2 and J is TRBJ1-1; D remains unclear. The CDR3 runs to 12 residues. CDR1 and CDR2 (germline): SGHAT, FQNNGV. V was cut by 5 bases and J by 10 bases, with 14 bases left in between.